The present T cell receptor (beta chain) was sequenced within a study of beta chain features in type 1 diabetes. Study-level background: Age and gender were similar between patients and healthy donors, as were cell yields. Study-wide findings and caveats: Shorter TCRB CDR3s, moderately but significantly so, marked every one of the four CD4+ subsets in Type 1 diabetes patients.

V was pared by 4 bases and J by 7 bases, with 7 bases of the junction left unmatched. CDR1 SQVTM and CDR2 ANQGSEA come from the germline V gene. This CDR3 has 14 amino acids. As regards this clone: Its target is unknown.

Expressed TCRB transcripts were sequenced, since all the RNA that had been isolated was reverse transcribed. Roughly 3.6 million reads were obtained on average from naive, central memory and regulatory T cell samples. Produced via immunoSEQ multiplex PCR; TCRdb's table is partial and in-frame only. Among 300,000 to 400,000 clones listed, approximately 11% were seen once. CD45RO/CCR7/CD25/CD127/CD95/CD27 staining was used to isolate CD4+ naive, central memory, regulatory and stem cell-like memory cells by sorting. Source material: naive CD4+ T cells from blood. The chain links TRBV29-1 to TRBJ2-6, with 7 bases fitting TRBD1. This sequence was found in a woman between 25 and 40 years old in good health. CDR3 loop: CSVGYTGAANVLTF. CDR3 in DNA: TGCAGCGTTGGCTATACAGGGGCAGCCAACGTCCTGACTTTC.